What follows are 12 T cell receptor beta chains derived from one specimen sequenced in a study of shared clonotypes between healthy human individuals. The protocol was immunoSEQ multiplex PCR, while the TCRdb copy is restricted to in-frame clones and leaves out a portion. The data show over a million clones, 96% seen once. The source material was naive CD4+ T cells sorted from blood. The subset here: CD45RA+ positively selected. The receptors were sampled from a man younger than 40 in good health.

V and J are TRBV7-2 and TRBJ2-7; D is perhaps TRBD1 (6 bases). The germline V and J ends were trimmed by 5 bases and 2 bases, with 13 bases remaining between them. CDR1 SGHTA and CDR2 FQGNSA come from the germline V gene. The CDR3 contains 14 residues. The CDR3 DNA reads as TGTGCCAGCAGCGGACATACAGGGACCTACGAGCAGTACTTC. Translated, it gives CASSGHTGTYEQYF.

The J gene is TRBJ2-1, the V gene TRBV5-4, with 9 nucleotides matching TRBD1. Germline V lookup: CDR1 SGHNT, CDR2 YYREEE (reference sequence). V gave up 8 bases and J gave up 8 bases; unmatched junction bases: 11. There are 14 residues in the CDR3. The CDR3 region has the DNA TGTGCCAGTTTGAAACAGGGGGCATGGGATGAGCAGTTCTTC. This gives the protein CASLKQGAWDEQFF.

This chain links TRBV9 with TRBJ2-7; 8 positions match TRBD2. The CDR3 runs 14 residues. CDR1 and CDR2 (germline): SGDLS, YYNGEE. V lost 0 bases, J lost 7 bases, and 6 bases stayed unmatched. CDR3 sequence (DNA): TGTGCCAGCAGCGTAGCAAGCGGGGGTCCAGAGCAGTACTTC. Encoded protein: CASSVASGGPEQYF.

V and J are TRBV7-9 and TRBJ2-1, with 9 bases that match TRBD1. CDR1 SEHNR and CDR2 FQNEAQ come from the germline V gene (reference sequence). Trimming removed 1 base from V and 3 bases from J; junction bases left unmatched: 1. The CDR3 runs 15 residues. CDR3 DNA sequence: TGTGCCAGCAGCTTAGGGGACAGGGACTACAATGAGCAGTTCTTC. This gives the protein CASSLGDRDYNEQFF.

The gene calls are TRBV18 and TRBJ1-1; D unresolved. Trimming stripped 2 bases from V and 0 bases from J, with 7 bases between. The CDR3 has 14 amino acids. Germline CDR1 reads KGHSH; CDR2 reads LQKENI. CDR3 protein: CASSPSGVNTEAFF. The CDR3 nucleotides read TGTGCCAGCTCACCATCGGGAGTGAACACTGAAGCTTTCTTT. The full variable domain, its missing parts supplied by reference TRBV18 and TRBJ1-1, is NAGVMQNPRHLVRRRGQEARLRCSPMKGHSHVYWYRQLPEEGLKFMVYLQKENIIDESGMPKERFSAEFPKEGPSILRIQQVVRGDSAAYFCASSPSGVNTEAFFGQGTRLTVV.

This chain joins TRBV6-6 and TRBJ2-7, with TRBD2 matching 8 bases. The germline CDR1 and CDR2 sequences are MNHNY and SVGAGI (reference sequence). The CDR3 contains 14 residues. V shed 5 bases, J shed 5 bases, and the junction held 8 bases outside the gene matches. The CDR3: CASSRTSWVDEQYF. The CDR3 coding sequence is TGTGCCAGCAGTCGGACTAGCTGGGTAGACGAGCAGTACTTC.

The rearrangement joins TRBV7-9 to TRBJ1-1; D remains unclear. The CDR3 spans 15 residues. Between the trimmed V and J ends, which lost 4 bases and 1 base, there was a span of 13 bases. Germline values: CDR1 SEHNR, CDR2 FQNEAQ (reference sequence). The CDR3 region is CASSSTMGGNTEAFF. As DNA, the CDR3 is TGTGCCAGCAGCTCGACAATGGGTGGGAACACTGAAGCTTTCTTT.

The chain has TRBV10-1 and TRBJ2-7, with 11 bases lining up with TRBD2. The ends lost 1 base at V and 3 bases at J; junction bases unmatched: 8. CDR1 WNHNN and CDR2 SYGVQD come from the germline V gene (reference sequence). There are 17 residues in the CDR3. This CDR3 is CASSELPMGTSGYEQYF. Written as DNA, the CDR3 is TGCGCCAGCAGTGAGTTACCTATGGGGACTAGCGGCTACGAGCAGTACTTC.

The chain carries TRBV5-4 and TRBJ2-1, with TRBD2 identical over 11 bases. With V trimmed by 4 bases and J by 4 bases, 13 bases remained unmatched. CDR3 size: 18 residues. Germline CDR1 SGHNT, CDR2 YYREEE (reference sequence). The CDR3 DNA is TGTGCCAGCAGCCTCACCCACGCGGGACTAGCGGATTACAATGAGCAGTTCTTC. Translated: CASSLTHAGLADYNEQFF.

J is TRBJ2-7 and V is TRBV7-2, with D possibly TRBD1 on 6 matching bases. This CDR3 has 12 amino acids. V lost 7 bases and J 6 bases, leaving 13 bases between the germline ends. The germline gives CDR1 SGHTA, CDR2 FQGNSA. The CDR3 nucleotides read TGTGCCAGCACCTCAGGGGTGGGCGAGCAGTACTTC. Its protein is CASTSGVGEQYF.

The rearrangement links TRBV5-4 to TRBJ2-7; maybe TRBD2 (6 bases). CDR3 length: 16 amino acids. Germline assignment: CDR1 SGHNT and CDR2 YYREEE (reference sequence). V lost 0 bases to trimming and J lost 3 bases, with 16 bases between them. The CDR3 DNA reads as TGTGCCAGCAGCTTGGACCCAGGAGGGACCTACTACGAGCAGTACTTC. Its protein product is CASSLDPGGTYYEQYF.

The V and J genes are TRBV5-4 and TRBJ1-3, with a weak D call TRBD1 (5 bases). The CDR3 length is 15 residues. V was clipped by 2 bases and J by 1 base, with 10 bases between them. The germline V gene encodes CDR1 SGHNT and CDR2 YYREEE (reference sequence). The CDR3 DNA reads as TGTGCCAGCAGCTTCAAGCAGGGTTCTGGAAACACCATATATTTT. It codes for CASSFKQGSGNTIYF.